One sample yielded the 15 T cell receptor beta chains listed below, sequenced in a study of response to subunit inactivated influenza vaccine. TCRdb ran MiXCR on the RT-PCR reads and lists one entry per CDR3 protein. The sample yields hundreds of thousands of distinct CDR3 sequences, about 11% seen once. The sample here was PBMCs from blood, taken on the day of vaccination. Receptor source: a man in his forties or fifties who received an inactivated influenza vaccine.

The sample holds many counts of this clonotype. The V and J genes are TRBV27 and TRBJ1-5, with unresolved D. Germline CDR1 reads MNHEY; CDR2 reads SMNVEV (reference sequence). CDR3 length equals 15 residues. The V gene lost 5 bases and the J gene lost 0 bases, with 11 bases spanning the gap. CDR3 DNA: TGTGCCAGCAGTATAGACAAATATAGCAATCAGCCCCAGCATTTT. Encoded protein: CASSIDKYSNQPQHF.

The chain employs TRBV6-1 and TRBJ2-2, with D possibly being TRBD1 or TRBD2 (6 bases each). The V gene lost 5 bases and the J gene lost 0 bases, with 10 bases spanning the gap. CDR1 MNHNS and CDR2 SASEGT come from the germline V gene. The CDR3 totals 15 residues. The CDR3 sequence is CASSKGGSNTGELFF. CDR3 in DNA: TGTGCCAGCAGTAAGGGGGGATCGAACACCGGGGAGCTGTTTTTT.

The chain joins TRBV10-3 to TRBJ1-4; D uncertain. Germline V gene lookup returns CDR1 ENHRY and CDR2 SYGVKD. There are 13 residues in the CDR3. Trimming stripped 0 bases from V and 5 bases from J, with 4 bases between. The CDR3 loop reads CAISESRNEKLFF. Here the CDR3 DNA reads TGTGCCATCAGTGAGTCTCGGAATGAAAAACTGTTTTTT.

V is TRBV6-4 and J is TRBJ1-1; D ambiguous. Looked up from germline, CDR1 is MRHNA and CDR2 is SNTAGT. There are 13 residues in the CDR3. Trimming removed 0 bases from V and 0 bases from J, with 2 bases in between. The CDR3 reads CASSDSVNTEAFF. DNA for the CDR3: TGTGCCAGCAGTGACTCGGTGAACACTGAAGCTTTCTTT.

This clonotype came up a few times. This chain connects TRBV4-1 to TRBJ2-1, with 8 positions matching TRBD2. CDR3 length: 16 amino acids. The germline CDR1 and CDR2 sequences are MGHRA and YSYEKL. V was clipped by 4 bases and J by 3 bases; unmatched bases: 8. The CDR3 here is CASSPLATSGYNEQFF. CDR3 DNA sequence: TGCGCCAGCAGCCCCCTCGCAACTAGCGGCTACAATGAGCAGTTCTTC.

The chain couples TRBV11-2 to TRBJ2-3; 10 bases match TRBD2. There are 19 residues in the CDR3. The germline CDR1 and CDR2 sequences are SGHAT and FQNNGV. J was trimmed by 4 bases and V by 0 bases; bases with no gene match: 13. The CDR3 bases are TGTGCCAGCAGCTTAGACGGGACTAGCGCTACTCCCCCGGCAGATACGCAGTATTTT. Its protein product is CASSLDGTSATPPADTQYF.

This clonotype was observed a few times. V and J are TRBV5-1 and TRBJ2-3, with 9 bases matching TRBD2. V trimming: 0 bases; J trimming: 2 bases; junction bases outside the gene matches: 7. CDR3 length: 17 amino acids. Germline CDR1 and CDR2: SGHRS and YFSETQ. CDR3 DNA: TGCGCCAGCAGCTTGGTCTACGGCGGGAGGGACACAGATACGCAGTATTTT. It is translated as CASSLVYGGRDTDTQYF.

The gene calls are TRBV20-1 and TRBJ2-5; TRBD2 is a possible D gene (5 bases). The CDR3 consists of 18 residues. CDR1 is DFQATT and CDR2 is SNEGSKA in the germline V gene (reference sequence). V shed 3 bases and J shed 1 base, with 24 bases lying between them. The CDR3 sequence is CSASTRRNMREAQETQYF. CDR3 sequence (DNA): TGCAGTGCTAGTACTAGGAGAAATATGCGAGAGGCCCAAGAGACCCAGTACTTC.

This clonotype was counted only a few times. This chain connects TRBV9 to TRBJ2-1; 9 nucleotides match TRBD2. The trim removed 0 bases at V and 6 bases at J, leaving 4 bases unmatched. Germline V lookup: CDR1 SGDLS, CDR2 YYNGEE. The CDR3 contains 15 residues. The CDR3 reads CASSVVAGAFNEQFF. The CDR3 DNA is TGTGCCAGCAGCGTAGTAGCGGGGGCCTTCAATGAGCAGTTCTTC.

Ten or more counts support this clonotype. The chain uses TRBV29-1 and TRBJ1-1; no clear D. CDR3 length equals 13 residues. In germline, CDR1 is SQVTM, CDR2 ANQGSEA. Between the trimmed V and J ends, which lost 4 bases and 0 bases, there was a span of 9 bases. The CDR3: CSVGWDLNTEAFF. The CDR3 region has the DNA TGCAGCGTTGGTTGGGATTTGAACACTGAAGCTTTCTTT.

The V call is TRBV20-1, the J call TRBJ2-3, with D possibly being TRBD2 (5 bases). The V and J ends lost 0 bases and 4 bases respectively, with 11 bases between them. The CDR3 covers 14 residues. Germline values: CDR1 DFQATT, CDR2 SNEGSKA (reference sequence). The CDR3 region has the DNA TGCAGTGCTAGAGATGCGGGCGTCGCAGATACGCAGTATTTT. Translation gives CSARDAGVADTQYF.

There are a few counts of this clonotype. The chain employs TRBV28 and TRBJ2-7, with D perhaps matching TRBD2 (5 bases). Trimming cost V 2 bases and J 7 bases, with 15 bases left between them. Germline lookup yields CDR1 MDHEN and CDR2 SYDVKM. CDR3 size: 14 residues. The CDR3 region has the DNA TGTGCCAGCAGTTTAGTCGGTACCCCGGGGGAGCAGTACTTC. Protein: CASSLVGTPGEQYF. Variable domain in full (rest from reference TRBV28 and TRBJ2-7): DVKVTQSSRYLVKRTGEKVFLECVQDMDHENMFWYRQDPGLGLRLIYFSYDVKMKEKGDIPEGYSVSREKKERFSLILESASTNQTSMYLCASSLVGTPGEQYFGPGTRLTVT.

J is TRBJ2-3 and V is TRBV29-1; TRBD2 aligns across 12 bases. Per the germline V gene, CDR1 is SQVTM and CDR2 is ANQGSEA. After removal of 6 bases from V and 1 base from J, the junction contained 14 bases not matched to a gene. The CDR3 spans 18 residues. Here the CDR3 DNA reads TGCAGCGTCGGACTAGCGGGAAAGATAAGGGACGGCACAGATACGCAGTATTTT. Translated, it gives CSVGLAGKIRDGTDTQYF.

This clonotype showed up just a few times. The V gene is TRBV20-1, the J gene TRBJ2-4; D remains ambiguous. The CDR3 extends over 14 amino acids. Germline-derived CDR1 and CDR2 are DFQATT and SNEGSKA (reference sequence). Trimming removed 6 bases from V and 0 bases from J, with 12 bases in between. The CDR3 region is CSAVRSTAKNIQYF. In DNA form, the CDR3 reads TGCAGTGCCGTGCGTTCCACAGCCAAAAACATTCAGTACTTC.

J is TRBJ1-1 and V is TRBV3-1; perhaps TRBD1 as D (6 bases). CDR3 length equals 14 residues. From germline, CDR1 is LGHDT and CDR2 YNNKEL (reference sequence). Between the trimmed V and J ends, which lost 1 base and 4 bases, there was a span of 10 bases. CDR3 bases: TGTGCCAGCAGCCAAGGGACAGAAATCACTGAAGCTTTCTTT. It translates to CASSQGTEITEAFF.